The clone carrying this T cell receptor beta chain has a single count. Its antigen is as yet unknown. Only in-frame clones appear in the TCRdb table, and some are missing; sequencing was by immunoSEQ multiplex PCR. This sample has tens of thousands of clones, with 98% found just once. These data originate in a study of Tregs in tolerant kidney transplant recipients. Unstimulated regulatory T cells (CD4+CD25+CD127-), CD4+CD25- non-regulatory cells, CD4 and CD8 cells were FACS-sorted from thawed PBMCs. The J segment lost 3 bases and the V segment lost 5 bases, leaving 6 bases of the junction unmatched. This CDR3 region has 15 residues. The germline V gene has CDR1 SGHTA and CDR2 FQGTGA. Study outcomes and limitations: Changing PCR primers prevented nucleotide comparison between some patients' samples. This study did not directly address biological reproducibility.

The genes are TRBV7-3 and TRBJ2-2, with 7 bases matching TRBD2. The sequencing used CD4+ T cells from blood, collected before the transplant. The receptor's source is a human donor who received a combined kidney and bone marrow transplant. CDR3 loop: CASSGSGTHTGELFF. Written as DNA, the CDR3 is TGTGCCAGCAGCGGAAGCGGGACCCACACCGGGGAGCTGTTTTTT.